This TCR beta chain was recorded in a study of shared clonotypes between healthy human individuals (dated by TCRdb to 2020 to 2021). For the wider study: A couple of women and a few men aged 18 to 49 years were included in the cohort. Leukapheresis yielded between about 0.94 and 10 billion PBMCs per donor. Per donor, three plates each were used for CD4 naive and CD4 memory, two for CD8 naive, and one for CD8 memory. Different laboratories and diverse techniques were used to prepare libraries and sequence TCR repertoires, to increase sequencing depth and limit assay-specific biases. To estimate repertoire size and how much clonotypes are shared between individuals, the study performed deep sequencing of blood TCR repertoires from about five healthy adults. The full study reports these points: Compared with non-shared clonotypes, the clonotypes found in all four sorted-subset donors had higher generation probabilities. Rarefaction of sorted-subset datasets indicated incomplete sequencing despite the large sequencing depth. Estimated clonotype richness was generally larger for naive than for memory subsets. Sampling was restricted to blood, and TCR repertoires in tissue are likely to differ from TCR repertoires in blood. When a few donors were compared, the shared fraction of clonotypes was around 5% for naive CD4, approximately 3.3% for naive CD8, 2% to 2.5% for memory CD4, and 0.4% for memory CD8. Pairwise subsampling led to the expectation that sequencing depth would affect the degree of clonotype sharing among donors. Because the study included only a small number of donors, the genetic and exposure-history diversity represented was limited.

CD8 naive samples were obtained by positive selection for CCR7 among CD45RO-negative cells, yielding a CD45RA+CCR7+ population from which TemRA cells were excluded. Donors were healthy HIV-negative adults with no recently reported acute infections or vaccinations. Every donor was a Caucasian adult living in Nashville, Tennessee, USA. Blood was obtained by leukapheresis, after which PBMCs were separated by Ficoll-Histopaque density gradient centrifugation and cryopreserved in liquid nitrogen vapor phase. Analytical flow cytometry was used to check the purity and quantity of each magnetically sorted T cell population. Genomic DNA was isolated from each sorted fraction and quantified by UV absorbance on a Nanodrop 2000c. Using the deep immunoSEQ assay, TCR CDR3 regions were amplified from genomic DNA by multiplex PCR. Genomic DNA extracted from each cell subset was distributed evenly over all wells of several immunoSEQ 96-well plates, and each plate served as one replicate. For sorted subsets, around 200 ng genomic DNA, equal to 25,000 to 35,000 T cell genomes, was loaded into each replicate PCR. Purified libraries were measured with a Qubit 3.0 fluorometer, size-checked on a Bioanalyzer 2100, and measured again with the KAPA Library Quantification kit. Every immunoSEQ 96-well plate was sequenced on a dedicated single-read 150-cycle Illumina NextSeq 550 flow cell. For the original study's pipeline: Because only junctional sequences without quality scores were contained in the immunoSEQ output, filtering matching that applied to full-length reads could not be performed. Sequences were annotated with PyIR, a Python wrapper for IgBLAST v1.9, using IMGT germline references to assign V/J genes and CDR3. Reads were filtered out if the reads had weak V/J assignments (E-value above 1e-6), no CDR3, stop codons, out-of-frame junctions, or ambiguous translated residues. V3J clonotypes were defined by identical inferred V gene, J gene, and CDR3 amino acid sequence. The percentage overlap between two repertoires was calculated by dividing the number of shared unique clonotypes by the size of the smaller repertoire. Repertoire richness was assessed with RTK rarefaction, the Chao1 estimator, and Recon v2.1 estimates of unobserved clonotypes. For all TCRbeta clonotypes obtained by the gDNA method from several donors, generation probabilities were computed with OLGA. This immuneACCESS table, as held by TCRdb, lists in-frame sequences with V and J called but not all clones. Of the missing ones, under half trace to an unresolved V gene in checked studies; the others have no known cause. V and J calls and clone size are as listed in that table; D and trimming were resolved from the DNA. This sample is represented by hundreds of thousands of clones; 85% to 95% of them were singletons. The ten largest account for approximately 0.12% of the sample.

After removal of 8 bases from V and 4 bases from J, the junction retains 15 bases not matched to a gene. From the germline V gene, CDR1 is WSHSY and CDR2 is SAAADI. The CDR3 contains 17 residues, cysteine and phenylalanine counted. Only the CDR3 part of the read is kept: 51 bases, read in frame from the first base. To note about this clone: Which antigen it targets is not known. Per-base quality was not reported, and no clone a single base away is much larger than it.

The rearranged segments are TRBV10-2 and TRBJ2-1, with TRBD2 matching 9 junction bases. This TCR was sampled from a woman aged 30 to 39 in good health. Sequencing was done on a sample of naive CD8+ T cells sorted from blood. The label giving this sample's cell subset or site can be read as: CD45RA+CCR7+. Read as DNA, the sequence is TGCGCCAGCTTCGGTGTCACCGGGACTAGCCAATACAATGAGCAGTTCTTC. It is translated as CASFGVTGTSQYNEQFF.